Listed here are 3 T cell receptor beta chains from one sample, sequenced in a study of cytomegalovirus exposure and HLA in healthy donors. The PCR ran on 60 Vbeta and 13 Jbeta primers. Repertoires were generated with immunoSEQ multiplex PCR, while TCRdb's copy carries only in-frame clones and drops some. The sample carries hundreds of thousands of clones, around 80% recorded once. The source material was PBMCs. The receptor source for this set is a middle-aged woman in good health and CMV-seronegative.

The chain combines TRBV27 with TRBJ2-3, with a tentative D call TRBD1 (6 bases). V was clipped by 3 bases and J by 13 bases, with 14 bases between them. Germline assignment: CDR1 MNHEY and CDR2 SMNVEV (reference sequence). This CDR3 has 12 amino acids. This CDR3 is CASSLQGKVEYF. In DNA, the CDR3 is TGTGCCAGCAGTTTGCAGGGGAAGGTGGAGTATTTT.

The CDR3 loop is CAWDRVGEQYF. DNA of the CDR3: TGTGCCTGGGACAGGGTGGGTGAGCAGTACTTC. This chain uses TRBV30 with TRBJ2-7; 7 nucleotides align to TRBD1. The CDR3 is made up of 11 amino acids. The trim removed 5 bases at V and 7 bases at J, leaving 5 bases unmatched. Germline-derived CDR1 and CDR2 are GTSNPN and SVGIG (reference sequence).

The chain employs TRBV19 and TRBJ1-1; weak D call: TRBD1 (6 bases). The V end lost 4 bases, the J end lost 2 bases, and 14 bases lay between the germline ends. The CDR3 contains 15 residues. The germline V gene has CDR1 LNHDA and CDR2 SQIVND (reference sequence). CDR3 nucleotides: TGTGCCAGTAGTAACACGGGACATACAAACACTGAAGCTTTCTTT. The encoded protein is CASSNTGHTNTEAFF.